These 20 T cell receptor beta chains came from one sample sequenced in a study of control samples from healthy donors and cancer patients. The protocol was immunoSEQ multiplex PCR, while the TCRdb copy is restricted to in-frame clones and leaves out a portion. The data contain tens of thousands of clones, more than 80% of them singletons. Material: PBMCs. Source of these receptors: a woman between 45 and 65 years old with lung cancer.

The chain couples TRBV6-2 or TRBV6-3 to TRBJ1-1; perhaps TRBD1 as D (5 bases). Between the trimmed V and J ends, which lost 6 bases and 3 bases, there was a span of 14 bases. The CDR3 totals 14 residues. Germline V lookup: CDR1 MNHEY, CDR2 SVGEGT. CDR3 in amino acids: CASSRGSGYTEAFF. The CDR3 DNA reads TGTGCCAGCAGCCGGGGGTCTGGCTACACTGAAGCTTTCTTT.

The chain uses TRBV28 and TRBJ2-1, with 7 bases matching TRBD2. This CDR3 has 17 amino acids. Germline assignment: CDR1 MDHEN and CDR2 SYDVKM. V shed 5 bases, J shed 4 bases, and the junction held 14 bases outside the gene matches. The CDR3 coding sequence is TGTGCCAGCAGTACCCCTAAGAACGCGGGGGTGTACAATGAGCAGTTCTTC. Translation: CASSTPKNAGVYNEQFF.

This chain's CDR3 is CASRPRQGGQPQHF. In DNA, the CDR3 is TGTGCCAGCAGGCCTAGACAGGGGGGTCAGCCCCAGCATTTT. This chain links TRBV27 with TRBJ1-5; the match to TRBD1 covers 9 bases. The CDR3 has 14 amino acids. V lost 6 bases, J lost 6 bases, and 6 bases stayed unmatched. Germline V gene sequence: CDR1 MNHEY, CDR2 SMNVEV (reference sequence).

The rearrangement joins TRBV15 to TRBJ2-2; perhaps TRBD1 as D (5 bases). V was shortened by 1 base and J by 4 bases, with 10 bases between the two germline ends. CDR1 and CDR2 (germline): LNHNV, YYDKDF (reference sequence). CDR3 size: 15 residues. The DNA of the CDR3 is TGTGCCACCAGCAGAGTCAGGGTTGGCACCGGGGAGCTGTTTTTT. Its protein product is CATSRVRVGTGELFF.

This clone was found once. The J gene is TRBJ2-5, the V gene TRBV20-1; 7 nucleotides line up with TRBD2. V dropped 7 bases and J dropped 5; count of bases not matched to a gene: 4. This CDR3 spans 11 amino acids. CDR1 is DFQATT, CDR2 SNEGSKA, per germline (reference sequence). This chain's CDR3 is CSVTSFETQYF. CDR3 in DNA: TGCAGTGTGACTAGCTTTGAGACCCAGTACTTC.

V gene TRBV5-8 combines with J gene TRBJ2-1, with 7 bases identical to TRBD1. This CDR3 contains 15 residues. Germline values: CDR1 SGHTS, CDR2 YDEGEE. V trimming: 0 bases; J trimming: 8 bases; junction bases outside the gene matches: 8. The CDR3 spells CASSLGYRGGHEQFF. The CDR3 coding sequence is TGTGCCAGCAGCTTGGGTTACAGGGGTGGCCATGAGCAGTTCTTC.

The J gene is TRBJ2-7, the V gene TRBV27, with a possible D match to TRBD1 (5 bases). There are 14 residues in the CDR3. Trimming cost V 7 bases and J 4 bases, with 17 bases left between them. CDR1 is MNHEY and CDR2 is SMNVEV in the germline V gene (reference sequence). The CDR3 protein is CASTSYWGSYEQYF. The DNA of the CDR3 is TGTGCCAGCACCAGTTATTGGGGCTCTTACGAGCAGTACTTC.

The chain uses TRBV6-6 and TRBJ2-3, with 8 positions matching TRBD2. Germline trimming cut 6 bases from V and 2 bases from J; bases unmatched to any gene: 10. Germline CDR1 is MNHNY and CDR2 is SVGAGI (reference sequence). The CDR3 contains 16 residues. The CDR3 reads CASSSLSGEPTDTQYF. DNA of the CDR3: TGTGCCAGCAGCTCTCTTAGCGGGGAACCCACAGATACGCAGTATTTT.

CDR3 protein: CASSLAVEYNEQFF. The CDR3 DNA reads TGCGCCAGCAGCTTGGCCGTGGAGTACAATGAGCAGTTCTTC. The rearrangement joins TRBV5-1 to TRBJ2-1, with D hard to call. Germline CDR1 reads SGHRS; CDR2 reads YFSETQ. The CDR3 sequence is 14 residues long. The germline V and J ends were trimmed by 0 bases and 4 bases, with 8 bases remaining between them.

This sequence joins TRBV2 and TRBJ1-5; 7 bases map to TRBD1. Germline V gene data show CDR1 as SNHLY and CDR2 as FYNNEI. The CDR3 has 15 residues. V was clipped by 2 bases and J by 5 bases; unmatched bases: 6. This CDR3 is CASSERDSLYQPQHF. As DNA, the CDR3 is TGTGCCAGCAGTGAAAGGGACAGCCTCTATCAGCCCCAGCATTTT.

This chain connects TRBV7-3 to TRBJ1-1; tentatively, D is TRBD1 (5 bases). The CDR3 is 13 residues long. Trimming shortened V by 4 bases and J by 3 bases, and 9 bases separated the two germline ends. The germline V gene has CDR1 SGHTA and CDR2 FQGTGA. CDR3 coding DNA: TGTGCCAGCAGCTCCCAGGGTGACACTGAAGCTTTCTTT. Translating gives CASSSQGDTEAFF.

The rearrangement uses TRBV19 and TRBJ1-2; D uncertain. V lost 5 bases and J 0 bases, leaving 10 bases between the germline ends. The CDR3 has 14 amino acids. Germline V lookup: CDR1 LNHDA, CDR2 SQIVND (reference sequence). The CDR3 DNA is TGTGCCAGTAGTTTAGGGAAAGCTAACTATGGCTACACCTTC. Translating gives CASSLGKANYGYTF.

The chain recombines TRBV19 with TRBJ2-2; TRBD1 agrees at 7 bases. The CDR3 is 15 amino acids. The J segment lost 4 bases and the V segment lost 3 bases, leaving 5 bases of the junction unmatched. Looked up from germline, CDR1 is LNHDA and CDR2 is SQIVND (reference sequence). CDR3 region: CASSIPGTVTGELFF. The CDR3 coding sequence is TGTGCCAGTAGTATTCCCGGGACAGTCACCGGGGAGCTGTTTTTT.

CDR3 protein: CASSTRTVNTEAFF. CDR3 in DNA: TGTGCCAGTAGTACTCGGACGGTGAACACTGAAGCTTTCTTT. The chain carries TRBV19 and TRBJ1-1, with D unresolved. This CDR3 is 14 amino acids long. The V and J ends lost 4 bases and 0 bases respectively, with 9 bases between them. Germline lookup yields CDR1 LNHDA and CDR2 SQIVND (reference sequence).

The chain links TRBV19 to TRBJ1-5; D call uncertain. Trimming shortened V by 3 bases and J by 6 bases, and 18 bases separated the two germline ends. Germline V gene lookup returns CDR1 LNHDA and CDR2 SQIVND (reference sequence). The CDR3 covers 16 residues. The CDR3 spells CASSIPALGMGQPQHF. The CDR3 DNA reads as TGTGCCAGTAGTATCCCGGCCCTGGGGATGGGTCAGCCCCAGCATTTT.

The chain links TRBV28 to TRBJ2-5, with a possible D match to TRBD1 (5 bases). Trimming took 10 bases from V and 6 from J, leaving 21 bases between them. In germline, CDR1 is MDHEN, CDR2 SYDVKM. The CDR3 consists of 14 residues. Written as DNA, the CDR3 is TGTGCCACCCAAAAAAGGGGCGCAGTGAAGACCCAGTACTTC. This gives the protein CATQKRGAVKTQYF. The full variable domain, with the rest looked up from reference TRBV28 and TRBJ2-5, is DVKVTQSSRYLVKRTGEKVFLECVQDMDHENMFWYRQDPGLGLRLIYFSYDVKMKEKGDIPEGYSVSREKKERFSLILESASTNQTSMYLCATQKRGAVKTQYFGPGTRLLVL.

CDR3 region: CASSASPNQPQHF. DNA for the CDR3: TGTGCCAGCAGCGCTAGCCCGAATCAGCCCCAGCATTTT. The rearrangement uses TRBV9 and TRBJ1-5; D not certain. Between the trimmed V and J ends, which lost 3 bases and 4 bases, there was a span of 8 bases. Per germline, CDR1 SGDLS and CDR2 YYNGEE. The CDR3 has 13 residues.

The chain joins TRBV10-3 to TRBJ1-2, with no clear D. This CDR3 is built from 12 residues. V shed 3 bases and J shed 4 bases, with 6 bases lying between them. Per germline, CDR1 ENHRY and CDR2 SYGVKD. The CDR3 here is CAISEGLYGYTF. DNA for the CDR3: TGTGCCATCAGTGAAGGTCTCTATGGCTACACCTTC.

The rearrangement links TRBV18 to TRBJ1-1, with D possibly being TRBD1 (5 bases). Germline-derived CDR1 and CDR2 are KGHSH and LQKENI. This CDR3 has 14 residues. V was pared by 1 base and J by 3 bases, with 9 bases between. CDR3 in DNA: TGTGCCAGCTCACCACAGGGAGGGGACACTGAAGCTTTCTTT. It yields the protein CASSPQGGDTEAFF.

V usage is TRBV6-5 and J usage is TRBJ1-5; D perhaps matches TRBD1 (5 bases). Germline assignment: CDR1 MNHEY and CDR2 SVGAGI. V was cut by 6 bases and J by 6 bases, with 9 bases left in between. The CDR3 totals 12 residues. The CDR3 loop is CASRQRGQPQHF. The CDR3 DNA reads TGTGCCAGCAGACAGAGGGGTCAGCCCCAGCATTTT.